One and the same sample provided the 2 T cell receptor beta chains below, sequenced in a study of early T cells in non-severe SARS-CoV-2 infection. MiXCR was run by TCRdb on the 5' RACE reads, yielding one entry per CDR3 protein. Among around 78,000 distinct CDR3 sequences listed, roughly 13% were seen once. Sequencing was carried out using whole blood. All receptors derive from an adult who was a healthcare worker with PCR-confirmed SARS-CoV-2 infection or an uninfected control (not recorded which).

The V call is TRBV5-1, the J call TRBJ2-2; tentatively, D is TRBD2 (6 bases). V lost 4 bases and J 0 bases, leaving 10 bases between the germline ends. CDR3 length: 15 amino acids. CDR1 and CDR2 from the germline V gene are SGHRS and YFSETQ. In DNA form, the CDR3 reads TGCGCCAGCAGCGGAGGGACGGCGAACACCGGGGAGCTGTTTTTT. Translating it yields CASSGGTANTGELFF.

The rearrangement uses TRBV4-2 and TRBJ2-4; a weak D match, TRBD1 (6 bases). The CDR3 is made up of 17 amino acids. CDR1 and CDR2 (germline): LGHNA, YNFKEQ. Trimming cost V 2 bases and J 1 base, with 15 bases left between them. In DNA form, the CDR3 reads TGTGCCAGCAGCCAACACACAGGGCAGGGGGCCAAAAACATTCAGTACTTC. Amino acids: CASSQHTGQGAKNIQYF.